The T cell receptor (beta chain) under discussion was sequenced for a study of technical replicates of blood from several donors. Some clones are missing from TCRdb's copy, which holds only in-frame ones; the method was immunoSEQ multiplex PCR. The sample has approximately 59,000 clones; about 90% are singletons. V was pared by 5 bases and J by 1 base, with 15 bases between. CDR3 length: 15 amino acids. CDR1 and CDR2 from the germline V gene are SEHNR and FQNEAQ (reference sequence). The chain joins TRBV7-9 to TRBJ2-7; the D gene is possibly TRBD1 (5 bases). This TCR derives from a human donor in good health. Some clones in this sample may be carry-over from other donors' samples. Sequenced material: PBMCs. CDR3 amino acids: CASSANGALSYEQYF. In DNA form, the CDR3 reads TGTGCCAGCAGCGCCAATGGGGCCCTTTCCTACGAGCAGTACTTC.